The clone carrying this TCR beta chain was seen only a few times. Its cognate antigen is unknown. This entry comes from a study of cytomegalovirus exposure and HLA in healthy donors. Study-level findings and limits: Highly shared sequence variants in one cluster were likely a sequencing artifact.

J gave up 5 bases and V 5 bases, and 1 base lay outside the gene matches. The CDR3 is made up of 13 amino acids. The germline V gene encodes CDR1 SGHTA and CDR2 FQGNSA. Researchers ran the PCR with 60 Vbeta and 13 Jbeta primers. Clones were read by immunoSEQ multiplex PCR, and TCRdb kept only the in-frame ones, dropping some. The sample has about 160,000 clones, roughly 82% seen once. The chain carries TRBV7-2 and TRBJ2-5; 11 bases match TRBD2. This TCR was recovered from a girl aged 5 to 17 in good health and CMV-seropositive. The source material was PBMCs. The CDR3 spells CASSASGGETQYF. DNA for the CDR3: TGTGCCAGCAGCGCTAGCGGGGGGGAGACCCAGTACTTC. The whole variable domain, remainder taken from reference TRBV7-2 and TRBJ2-5, is GAGVSQSPSNKVTEKGKDVELRCDPISGHTALYWYRQSLGQGLEFLIYFQGNSAPDKSGLPSDRFSAERTGGSVSTLTIQRTQQEDSAVYLCASSASGGETQYFGPGTRLLVL.